A single T cell receptor beta chain is shown here with its context. Its antigen is unknown. Other DNA sequences of this sample code for an identical CDR3. This CDR3 is built from 13 residues. Deletions cut 0 bases from V and 2 bases from J, with 5 bases between. Germline CDR1 is SGHDT and CDR2 is YYEEEE. The data were produced by immunoSEQ multiplex PCR, yet TCRdb's version contains in-frame clones alone and is incomplete. The profile covers roughly 80,000 clones, with about 92% appearing a single time and over 11% taken by the ten largest. This record comes from a study of OX40 agonist ivuxolimab in advanced cancers. Study-level points and caveats: Mean expanded clone counts were higher in CD8+ than CD4+ T cells. Partial responders dosed at 0.1-3.0 mg/kg displayed clonal expansion ranking among the lowest. At 0.1 to 3.0 mg/kg, clonal expansion of CD4+ and CD8+ blood T cells had occurred by week 6.

The specimen was CD4+ or CD8+ T cells sorted from blood, collected in a trial of the OX40 agonist ivuxolimab. This TCR derives from an adult with an advanced solid tumor such as melanoma, head and neck, liver or kidney cancer. This rearrangement joins TRBV5-6 to TRBJ1-2; D not resolved. This chain's CDR3 is CASSLGENYGYTF. Here the CDR3 DNA reads TGTGCCAGCAGCTTGGGTGAAAACTATGGCTACACCTTC.